A selection of T cell receptor beta chains follows, all from one sample in a study of shared clonotypes between healthy human individuals. The repertoire was sequenced with immunoSEQ multiplex PCR; TCRdb's copy has only in-frame clones and lacks some. The profile shows around 2.5 million clones, more than 85% of them singletons. Sequencing used naive CD4+ T cells from PBMCs. The receptors here all came from a man aged 18 to 30 in good health. Some clones in this sample may be carry-over from other donors' samples. Each CDR3 is given with its conserved first and last residue. Each record gives: clone size, V gene, J gene, D gene, CDR3 protein, CDR3 DNA. The D gene is left open where the match is weak. Size is stated for part of the rows, as once, few or many counts, or as a class when the clone is expanded.

size: .; V: TRBV4-1; J: TRBJ1-2; D: .; CDR3: CASSQVSWSRGYGYTF; DNA: TGCGCCAGCAGCCAAGTAAGTTGGTCCAGGGGCTATGGCTACACCTTC
size: few; V: TRBV18; J: TRBJ1-3; D: .; CDR3: CASSPSAAGNTIYF; DNA: TGTGCCAGCTCCCCCTCAGCCGCGGGGAACACCATATATTTT
size: .; V: TRBV5-6; J: TRBJ2-3; D: .; CDR3: CASSLASGTDTQYF; DNA: TGTGCCAGCAGCTTGGCGTCCGGCACAGATACGCAGTATTTT
size: .; V: TRBV5-1; J: TRBJ2-7; D: .; CDR3: CASSSGLSTAYEQYF; DNA: TGCGCCAGCAGCTCGGGGCTTAGCACCGCCTACGAGCAGTACTTC
size: .; V: TRBV7-9; J: TRBJ2-5; D: .; CDR3: CASSLQETQYF; DNA: TGTGCCAGCAGCCTTCAAGAGACCCAGTACTTC
size: once; V: TRBV1; J: TRBJ2-1; D: .; CDR3: CTSSLAGSYNEQFF; DNA: TGCACCAGCAGCCTAGCGGGAAGCTACAATGAGCAGTTCTTC
size: once; V: TRBV7-2; J: TRBJ1-2; D: .; CDR3: CASSLSREVGYTF; DNA: TGTGCCAGCAGCTTAAGCAGGGAAGTGGGCTACACCTTC
size: .; V: TRBV7-8; J: TRBJ1-1; D: .; CDR3: CASSRWGAGQVMNTEAFF; DNA: TGTGCCAGCAGCCGATGGGGAGCCGGCCAGGTGATGAACACTGAAGCTTTCTTT
size: .; V: TRBV7-2; J: TRBJ1-4; D: .; CDR3: CASSSTGEKLFF; DNA: TGTGCCAGCAGCTCAACTGGAGAAAAACTGTTTTTT
size: .; V: TRBV27; J: TRBJ2-1; D: TRBD2; CDR3: CASSLTSGRASYNEQFF; DNA: TGTGCCAGCAGTTTAACTAGCGGGAGGGCATCCTACAATGAGCAGTTCTTC
size: .; V: TRBV7-3; J: TRBJ2-2; D: .; CDR3: CASSPRGGSTGELFF; DNA: TGTGCCAGCAGCCCCCGTGGCGGGTCCACCGGGGAGCTGTTTTTT
size: .; V: TRBV6-5; J: TRBJ1-1; D: .; CDR3: CASSRDVLNTEAFF; DNA: TGTGCCAGCAGTCGGGACGTGCTGAACACTGAAGCTTTCTTT
size: .; V: TRBV7-2; J: TRBJ2-7; D: .; CDR3: CASTRSATRTVTYEQYF; DNA: TGTGCCAGCACCCGATCCGCGACACGGACAGTGACCTACGAGCAGTACTTC
size: .; V: TRBV7-9; J: TRBJ2-7; D: TRBD2; CDR3: CASSFSGLSYEQYF; DNA: TGTGCCAGCAGCTTTAGCGGGCTCTCCTACGAGCAGTACTTC
size: .; V: TRBV5-6; J: TRBJ2-7; D: .; CDR3: CASSRDVIPYEQYF; DNA: TGTGCCAGCAGCCGGGACGTGATCCCCTACGAGCAGTACTTC
size: once; V: TRBV7-2; J: TRBJ2-6; D: TRBD1; CDR3: CASSLGDRLSGGANVLTF; DNA: TGTGCCAGCAGCTTAGGGGACAGGCTTTCTGGAGGGGCCAACGTCCTGACTTTC
size: .; V: TRBV7-8; J: TRBJ2-2; D: TRBD2; CDR3: CASSLVSGTNTGELFF; DNA: TGTGCCAGCAGCTTAGTCAGCGGGACTAACACCGGGGAGCTGTTTTTT
size: .; V: TRBV11-2; J: TRBJ2-7; D: .; CDR3: CASSIPRGPLEQYF; DNA: TGTGCCAGCAGCATCCCCCGTGGCCCCCTCGAGCAGTACTTC
size: once; V: TRBV9; J: TRBJ2-7; D: .; CDR3: CASSVGIPSYEQYF; DNA: TGTGCCAGCAGCGTAGGGATCCCCTCCTACGAGCAGTACTTC
size: .; V: TRBV19; J: TRBJ1-5; D: .; CDR3: CASSITGEQPQHF; DNA: TGTGCCAGTAGTATTACAGGAGAACAGCCCCAGCATTTT
size: .; V: TRBV5-1; J: TRBJ2-7; D: TRBD2; CDR3: CASSPTSELYEQYF; DNA: TGCGCCAGCAGCCCGACTAGCGAGCTCTACGAGCAGTACTTC
size: .; V: TRBV29-1; J: TRBJ1-1; D: .; CDR3: CSGGARPLDGTEAFF; DNA: TGCAGCGGCGGTGCTAGGCCGCTGGACGGCACTGAAGCTTTCTTT
size: .; V: TRBV15; J: TRBJ2-3; D: .; CDR3: CATSRDTVKDTQYF; DNA: TGTGCCACCAGCAGGGACACGGTTAAAGATACGCAGTATTTT
size: .; V: TRBV7-2; J: TRBJ2-3; D: .; CDR3: CASSVSVRRDTQYF; DNA: TGTGCCAGCAGCGTGAGCGTACGACGAGATACGCAGTATTTT
size: .; V: TRBV18; J: TRBJ2-3; D: TRBD1; CDR3: CASSLAGTAFTSTDTQYF; DNA: TGTGCCAGCTCACTAGCCGGGACAGCCTTTACTAGCACAGATACGCAGTATTTT
size: .; V: TRBV9; J: TRBJ2-7; D: TRBD1; CDR3: CASSKSTPGQAYEQYF; DNA: TGTGCCAGCAGCAAATCGACGCCGGGACAGGCATACGAGCAGTACTTC
size: .; V: TRBV5-4; J: TRBJ1-1; D: .; CDR3: CASTRRTANTEAFF; DNA: TGTGCCAGCACCCGCCGCACGGCGAACACTGAAGCTTTCTTT
size: once; V: TRBV5-6; J: TRBJ1-2; D: .; CDR3: CASSRSGASYGYTF; DNA: TGTGCCAGCAGCCGCTCAGGGGCTAGCTATGGCTACACCTTC
size: .; V: TRBV4-1; J: TRBJ1-4; D: TRBD1; CDR3: CASSPGTGMRSNEKLFF; DNA: TGCGCCAGCAGCCCCGGGACAGGGATGCGAAGTAATGAAAAACTGTTTTTT
size: .; V: TRBV30; J: TRBJ2-7; D: .; CDR3: CASPDYEQYF; DNA: TGTGCCTCCCCCGATTACGAGCAGTACTTC
size: once; V: TRBV9; J: TRBJ2-1; D: .; CDR3: CASSITDSSYNEQFF; DNA: TGTGCCAGCAGCATAACCGATAGCTCCTACAATGAGCAGTTCTTC
size: .; V: TRBV7-9; J: TRBJ2-2; D: .; CDR3: CASRLKDTGELFF; DNA: TGTGCCAGCAGACTGAAGGACACCGGGGAGCTGTTTTTT
size: few; V: TRBV7-9; J: TRBJ2-7; D: .; CDR3: CASSHGASYEQYF; DNA: TGTGCCAGCAGCCATGGGGCCTCCTACGAGCAGTACTTC
size: .; V: TRBV4-3; J: TRBJ1-2; D: .; CDR3: CASSQGSTGYTF; DNA: TGCGCCAGCAGCCAAGGTTCTACGGGCTACACCTTC
size: .; V: TRBV28; J: TRBJ1-2; D: .; CDR3: CASSLGGRTYGYTF; DNA: TGTGCCAGCAGTCTCGGAGGGAGAACCTATGGCTACACCTTC
size: .; V: TRBV27; J: TRBJ2-7; D: .; CDR3: CASSLSGGAGYEQYF; DNA: TGTGCCAGCAGTTTATCTGGGGGCGCGGGCTACGAGCAGTACTTC
size: .; V: TRBV7-9; J: TRBJ2-5; D: .; CDR3: CASNLLQETQYF; DNA: TGTGCCAGCAACCTTCTCCAAGAGACCCAGTACTTC
size: .; V: TRBV4-2; J: TRBJ2-3; D: TRBD2; CDR3: CASNIASGGRTDTQYF; DNA: TGTGCCAGCAACATAGCTAGCGGGGGACGCACAGATACGCAGTATTTT
size: .; V: TRBV18; J: TRBJ1-3; D: TRBD1; CDR3: CASSVTGTAGNTIYF; DNA: TGTGCCAGCTCAGTGACCGGGACAGCTGGAAACACCATATATTTT
size: .; V: TRBV5-1; J: TRBJ2-1; D: TRBD1; CDR3: CASSPGQGNEQFF; DNA: TGCGCCAGCAGCCCGGGACAGGGCAATGAGCAGTTCTTC
size: .; V: TRBV7-9; J: TRBJ1-5; D: .; CDR3: CASSLGDSGNQPQHF; DNA: TGTGCCAGCAGCTTAGGCGACAGTGGCAATCAGCCCCAGCATTTT
size: .; V: TRBV5-8; J: TRBJ2-3; D: .; CDR3: CASSLDGGGGGTDTQYF; DNA: TGTGCCAGCAGCTTGGATGGAGGGGGCGGTGGCACAGATACGCAGTATTTT
size: .; V: TRBV6-1; J: TRBJ2-3; D: .; CDR3: CASSEVRSTDTQYF; DNA: TGTGCCAGCAGTGAGGTCCGAAGCACAGATACGCAGTATTTT
size: .; V: TRBV11-3; J: TRBJ2-7; D: TRBD1; CDR3: CASSLDAGTGRNEQYF; DNA: TGTGCCAGCAGCTTGGACGCCGGGACAGGGAGGAACGAGCAGTACTTC
size: .; V: TRBV11-2; J: TRBJ1-3; D: .; CDR3: CASSLVGTGGNTIYF; DNA: TGTGCCAGCAGCTTAGTGGGGACCGGGGGAAACACCATATATTTT
size: .; V: TRBV9; J: TRBJ1-3; D: .; CDR3: CASSVGGRAGNTIYF; DNA: TGTGCCAGCAGCGTAGGAGGCAGGGCTGGAAACACCATATATTTT
size: .; V: TRBV5-4; J: TRBJ2-2; D: .; CDR3: CASRRGQNTGELFF; DNA: TGTGCCAGCAGGAGAGGACAGAACACCGGGGAGCTGTTTTTT
size: .; V: TRBV15; J: TRBJ1-4; D: .; CDR3: CATCPRFATNEKLFF; DNA: TGTGCCACCTGCCCGCGCTTTGCAACTAATGAAAAACTGTTTTTT
size: .; V: TRBV11-2; J: TRBJ1-5; D: .; CDR3: CASSLGYLQPQHF; DNA: TGTGCCAGCAGCTTAGGATATCTTCAGCCCCAGCATTTT
size: .; V: TRBV19; J: TRBJ1-1; D: TRBD1; CDR3: CASSIDRTGYDEAFF; DNA: TGTGCCAGTAGTATAGATCGGACAGGGTACGATGAAGCTTTCTTT
size: .; V: TRBV14; J: TRBJ2-1; D: TRBD2; CDR3: CASSQHLGLAGNNEQFF; DNA: TGTGCCAGCAGCCAGCACCTGGGACTAGCGGGAAATAATGAGCAGTTCTTC
size: .; V: TRBV4-1; J: TRBJ1-2; D: TRBD1; CDR3: CASSQPGQGAIGYTF; DNA: TGCGCCAGCAGCCAACCGGGACAGGGGGCGATCGGCTACACCTTC